Each of the 31 T cell receptor beta chains below was sequenced from the same sample in a study of OX40 agonist ivuxolimab in advanced cancers. Sequencing was performed with immunoSEQ multiplex PCR; in TCRdb, only in-frame clones are kept and a portion is missing. This sample has about 46,000 clones, with roughly 86% found just once. Specimen: CD4+ or CD8+ T cells sorted from blood, collected in a trial of the OX40 agonist ivuxolimab. Receptors were obtained from an adult with an advanced solid tumor such as melanoma, head and neck, liver or kidney cancer.

This clone was seen a single time. The chain couples TRBV6-6 to TRBJ1-1, with D perhaps matching TRBD1 (5 bases). V was trimmed by 6 bases and J by 5 bases, leaving 13 bases between them. The CDR3 is 13 amino acids. Germline V lookup: CDR1 MNHNY, CDR2 SVGAGI (reference sequence). The CDR3 nucleotides are TGTGCCAGCAGGGCAGGGATTGTGACTGAAGCTTTCTTT. Its protein is CASRAGIVTEAFF.

The gene calls are TRBV9 and TRBJ2-1, with 14 bases matching TRBD2. Germline loops: CDR1 SGDLS, CDR2 YYNGEE. V dropped 4 bases and J dropped 6; count of bases not matched to a gene: 15. This CDR3 has 19 residues. CDR3 loop: CASSNKSYYGLAGGNEQFF. Here the CDR3 DNA reads TGTGCCAGCAGCAACAAATCATACTACGGACTAGCGGGAGGCAATGAGCAGTTCTTC.

The chain recombines TRBV7-9 with TRBJ1-1; D is ambiguous. The CDR3 covers 12 residues. Between the trimmed V and J ends, which lost 5 bases and 2 bases, there was a span of 6 bases. From germline, CDR1 is SEHNR and CDR2 FQNEAQ (reference sequence). CDR3 DNA: TGTGCCAGCAGCCAACACAACACTGAAGCTTTCTTT. Its protein product is CASSQHNTEAFF.

V is TRBV4-1 and J is TRBJ2-5; unclear D gene. V shed 2 bases and J shed 2 bases, with 0 bases lying between them. The CDR3 runs to 11 residues. Germline V lookup: CDR1 MGHRA, CDR2 YSYEKL. CDR3 amino acids: CASSQQETQYF. The CDR3 DNA is TGCGCCAGCAGCCAACAAGAGACCCAGTACTTC.

The chain links TRBV7-9 to TRBJ1-1, with D perhaps TRBD1 (6 bases). Germline CDR1 reads SEHNR; CDR2 reads FQNEAQ (reference sequence). The CDR3 length is 13 residues. Trimming left V 2 bases short and J 7 bases short, with 11 bases between. In DNA form, the CDR3 reads TGTGCCAGCAGCTTAATAGGGGGAGGTGAAGCTTTCTTT. It is translated as CASSLIGGGEAFF.

This chain connects TRBV6-6 to TRBJ2-1; a possible D gene is TRBD2 (5 bases). The CDR3 contains 14 residues. V gave up 8 bases and J gave up 3 bases, with 14 bases separating them. Germline V gene sequence: CDR1 MNHNY, CDR2 SVGAGI (reference sequence). The CDR3 sequence: CASWGETYYNEQFF. The CDR3 bases are TGTGCCAGCTGGGGAGAAACATACTACAATGAGCAGTTCTTC.

V and J are TRBV27 and TRBJ1-2; D is undetermined. The V end was cut by 2 bases, the J end by 1 base, with 5 bases between. This CDR3 contains 13 residues. Germline values: CDR1 MNHEY, CDR2 SMNVEV (reference sequence). CDR3 protein: CASSLQINYGYTF. The CDR3 DNA is TGTGCCAGCAGTTTACAAATTAACTATGGCTACACCTTC.

The chain carries TRBV5-1 and TRBJ2-3, with 9 bases matching TRBD2. The CDR3 extends over 16 amino acids. Germline V gives CDR1 SGHRS, CDR2 YFSETQ. J gave up 4 bases and V 1 base, and 7 bases lay outside the gene matches. For the CDR3, the DNA is TGCGCCAGCAGCTTGTTGGGACTAGCCCCACCAGATACGCAGTATTTT. Amino acids: CASSLLGLAPPDTQYF.

The CDR3 is CATGTSGFNEQFF. In DNA form, the CDR3 reads TGTGCCACCGGGACTAGCGGGTTCAATGAGCAGTTCTTC. This chain joins TRBV6-5 and TRBJ2-1; 12 bases align to TRBD2. Germline CDR1 reads MNHEY; CDR2 reads SVGAGI. V gave up 10 bases and J gave up 6 bases; unmatched junction bases: 4. This CDR3 comprises 13 residues.

This chain joins TRBV29-1 and TRBJ2-4, with D perhaps TRBD2 (7 bases). Germline CDR1 SQVTM, CDR2 ANQGSEA. V was cut by 8 bases and J by 2 bases, with 13 bases left in between. This CDR3 spans 13 amino acids. The CDR3 spells CSTRGGSKNIQYF. The CDR3 coding sequence is TGCAGCACTAGGGGGGGGTCCAAAAACATTCAGTACTTC.

The rearrangement uses TRBV5-6 and TRBJ2-7; perhaps D is TRBD1 or TRBD2 (6 bases each). Trimming cost V 0 bases and J 4 bases, with 11 bases left between them. The CDR3 has 14 residues. CDR1 is SGHDT, CDR2 YYEEEE, per germline. The CDR3 is CASSLGGGLYEQYF. The CDR3 DNA follows: TGTGCCAGCAGCTTGGGAGGGGGGCTATACGAGCAGTACTTC.

The sample holds one count of this clone. Within the sample, other DNA sequences also encode this same CDR3. The rearrangement links TRBV5-1 to TRBJ2-7; possibly TRBD1 for D (5 bases). The V and J ends lost 4 bases and 4 bases respectively, with 6 bases between them. The germline V gene encodes CDR1 SGHRS and CDR2 YFSETQ. The CDR3 is 11 amino acids. CDR3 in amino acids: CASSAGYEQYF. CDR3 DNA sequence: TGCGCCAGCAGCGCAGGGTACGAGCAGTACTTC.

CDR3 DNA: TGTGCCAGCAGTTACTCGACCGGGGAGCAGTACTTC. Its protein product is CASSYSTGEQYF. The genes are TRBV6-5 and TRBJ2-7; D unclear. Germline CDR1 is MNHEY and CDR2 is SVGAGI. The CDR3 covers 12 residues. The V and J ends lost 0 bases and 7 bases respectively, with 7 bases between them.

This clone was picked up a small number of times. The chain combines TRBV30 with TRBJ2-7, with 10 bases matching TRBD1. The CDR3 length is 15 residues. Trimming at V came to 0 bases and at J to 7 bases, leaving 9 bases not matched to a gene. Germline-derived CDR1 and CDR2 are GTSNPN and SVGIG (reference sequence). CDR3 DNA sequence: TGTGCCTGGAGTGTACGACGACAGGGGGCGCGGGAGCAGTACTTC. This translates into CAWSVRRQGAREQYF.

This clone was detected once. The chain employs TRBV19 and TRBJ2-5, with a possible D match to TRBD1 (6 bases). Per the germline V gene, CDR1 is LNHDA and CDR2 is SQIVND (reference sequence). CDR3 length: 15 residues. V lost 3 bases and J 0 bases, leaving 11 bases between the germline ends. This CDR3 reads CASSILDRNQETQYF. The CDR3 DNA is TGTGCCAGTAGTATCCTGGACAGAAACCAAGAGACCCAGTACTTC.

This clone appeared a single time. In DNA, the CDR3 is TGTGCCAGCAGCGTCCACTACGAGGAGGTCAGGGGAGGGTATGTAGATGGCTACACCTTC. Protein: CASSVHYEEVRGGYVDGYTF. The chain couples TRBV9 to TRBJ1-2, with D possibly being TRBD1 (6 bases). Per the germline V gene, CDR1 is SGDLS and CDR2 is YYNGEE. The CDR3 is made up of 20 amino acids. V was cut by 2 bases and J by 6 bases, with 32 bases left in between.

The chain uses TRBV5-1 and TRBJ2-7, with D perhaps matching TRBD1 (5 bases). CDR3 length: 14 amino acids. Trimming pared 4 bases from V and 2 bases from J, leaving 13 bases between. The V gene's germline CDR1 is SGHRS and CDR2 YFSETQ. The CDR3 sequence is CASSPGPTAYEQYF. The CDR3 DNA sequence: TGCGCCAGCAGCCCTGGACCGACAGCCTACGAGCAGTACTTC.

The rearrangement links TRBV13 to TRBJ1-1; D is undetermined. The CDR3 runs 13 residues. The germline gives CDR1 PRHDT, CDR2 FYEKMQ (reference sequence). The germline V and J ends were trimmed by 5 bases and 1 base, with 8 bases remaining between them. The CDR3 is CASSPVRNTEAFF. DNA of the CDR3: TGTGCCAGCAGCCCCGTCAGGAACACTGAAGCTTTCTTT.

J is TRBJ1-6 and V is TRBV5-5, with TRBD1 matching over 7 bases. CDR3 length: 16 residues. Trimming removed 4 bases from V and 6 bases from J; junction bases left unmatched: 10. The germline CDR1 and CDR2 sequences are SGHKS and YYEKEE (reference sequence). The CDR3 reads CASSGTGQQRNSPLHF. The CDR3 nucleotides are TGTGCCAGCAGCGGGACGGGACAGCAACGTAATTCACCCCTCCACTTT.

This chain uses TRBV5-6 with TRBJ2-7; D may be TRBD2 (6 bases). Germline lookup yields CDR1 SGHDT and CDR2 YYEEEE. Trimming took 8 bases from V and 6 from J, leaving 18 bases between them. The CDR3 extends over 13 amino acids. Written as DNA, the CDR3 is TGTGCCAGTAGGCTGGGGGGTTTCCTCGAGCAGTACTTC. The encoded protein is CASRLGGFLEQYF.

The chain joins TRBV9 to TRBJ2-7, with D uncertain. Germline assignment: CDR1 SGDLS and CDR2 YYNGEE. This CDR3 region has 14 residues. Trimming removed 0 bases at V and 0 bases at J, with 7 bases between. CDR3 coding DNA: TGTGCCAGCAGCGTAGTGGGCAACTCCTACGAGCAGTACTTC. Protein product: CASSVVGNSYEQYF.

V gene TRBV9 combines with J gene TRBJ2-7; TRBD2 matches 8 bases. With V trimmed by 0 bases and J by 2 bases, 4 bases remained unmatched. Germline V lookup: CDR1 SGDLS, CDR2 YYNGEE. The length of the CDR3 is 15 residues. The DNA for the CDR3 is TGTGCCAGCAGCGTAGCGGGTAGCGGGGCCTACGAGCAGTACTTC. This encodes CASSVAGSGAYEQYF.

This clone was seen only once. The gene calls are TRBV4-1 and TRBJ1-1; D call uncertain. Germline loops: CDR1 MGHRA, CDR2 YSYEKL. CDR3 length equals 13 residues. V lost 1 base to trimming and J lost 2 bases, with 5 bases between them. The CDR3 loop reads CASSQAVNTEAFF. CDR3 sequence (DNA): TGCGCCAGCAGCCAAGCTGTTAACACTGAAGCTTTCTTT.

The V and J genes are TRBV11-2 and TRBJ2-7; 11 bases map to TRBD2. V dropped 4 bases and J dropped 1; count of bases not matched to a gene: 0. Looked up from germline, CDR1 is SGHAT and CDR2 is FQNNGV. The CDR3 runs to 14 residues. CDR3 protein: CASSSSGRSYEQYF. The CDR3 region has the DNA TGTGCCAGCAGCTCTAGCGGGAGGTCCTACGAGCAGTACTTC.

The chain employs TRBV9 and TRBJ1-2; 8 positions match TRBD1. Per germline, CDR1 SGDLS and CDR2 YYNGEE. The CDR3 has 16 residues. The V and J ends lost 4 bases and 2 bases, in that order; junction bases with no gene match: 10. The CDR3 sequence is CASSTLDRVTNYGYTF. The CDR3 DNA reads as TGTGCCAGCAGCACCTTGGACAGGGTGACGAACTATGGCTACACCTTC.

This chain links TRBV9 with TRBJ1-2; D call uncertain. Germline V gene sequence: CDR1 SGDLS, CDR2 YYNGEE. The length of the CDR3 is 13 residues. Trimming removed 0 bases at V and 2 bases at J, with 5 bases between. CDR3 amino acids: CASSVEVNYGYTF. CDR3 in DNA: TGTGCCAGCAGCGTAGAGGTGAACTATGGCTACACCTTC.

This rearrangement joins TRBV6-4 to TRBJ2-3; the match to TRBD2 covers 11 bases. V shed 8 bases and J 8 bases; nucleotides not matched to a gene: 12. This CDR3 contains 15 residues. CDR1 and CDR2 from the germline V gene are MRHNA and SNTAGT. The CDR3 loop is CASHLPSGGRVTQYF. CDR3 bases: TGTGCCAGCCATCTCCCTAGCGGGGGGAGGGTTACGCAGTATTTT.

The V and J genes are TRBV9 and TRBJ2-5, with TRBD2 matching 8 bases. The V and J ends lost 2 bases and 1 base, in that order; junction bases with no gene match: 4. There are 15 residues in the CDR3. CDR1 and CDR2 from the germline V gene are SGDLS and YYNGEE. This CDR3 reads CASSVGGGSQETQYF. Written as DNA, the CDR3 is TGTGCCAGCAGCGTCGGCGGGGGGTCCCAAGAGACCCAGTACTTC.

In its sample, this clone was seen once. The chain couples TRBV13 to TRBJ2-5; maybe TRBD2 (6 bases). V was trimmed by 0 bases and J by 5 bases, leaving 13 bases between them. CDR3 length: 15 amino acids. In germline, CDR1 is PRHDT, CDR2 FYEKMQ (reference sequence). CDR3 in amino acids: CASSLGLAGWETQYF. In DNA form, the CDR3 reads TGTGCCAGCAGCTTAGGACTAGCAGGGTGGGAGACCCAGTACTTC.

The table lists this clone with a count of one. The chain recombines TRBV6-6 with TRBJ1-2; 9 nucleotides agree with TRBD1. From germline, CDR1 is MNHNY and CDR2 SVGAGI (reference sequence). Trimming removed 6 bases from V and 3 bases from J; junction bases left unmatched: 5. The length of the CDR3 is 14 residues. The CDR3, as DNA: TGTGCCAGCAGACCCGACAGGGGGGACTATGGCTACACCTTC. It specifies CASRPDRGDYGYTF.

In the case of this clone: One end of the junction fails to match germline, which may point to a read error. The genes are TRBV27 and TRBJ2-7; D might be TRBD2 (6 bases). Germline values: CDR1 MNHEY, CDR2 SMNVEV (reference sequence). The CDR3 loop spans 17 amino acids. This CDR3 reads CASSLSVFGGLSYEQYF. The CDR3 DNA follows: TGTGCCAGCAGTCTATCAGTTTTTGGGGGACTCAGCTACGAGCAGTACTTC.